These 17 T cell receptor beta chains share one sample of origin, sequenced in a study of cytomegalovirus exposure and HLA in healthy donors. The PCR ran on 60 Vbeta and 13 Jbeta primers. Only in-frame clones appear in the TCRdb table, and some are missing; sequencing was by immunoSEQ multiplex PCR. Of approximately 90,000 clones listed, more than 70% are singletons. Sequencing was performed on PBMCs. These receptors came from a man aged 25-40 years in good health and CMV-seronegative.

V gene TRBV5-1 combines with J gene TRBJ2-2, with a possible D match to TRBD1 (6 bases). Trimming removed 1 base from V and 9 bases from J, with 13 bases in between. CDR3 length equals 14 residues. In germline, CDR1 is SGHRS, CDR2 YFSETQ. CDR3 coding DNA: TGCGCCAGCAGCTTGCAGTCGGGACACCGGGAGCTGTTTTTT. It encodes CASSLQSGHRELFF.

The rearrangement joins TRBV7-9 to TRBJ2-7; 9 bases line up with TRBD1. The germline V gene encodes CDR1 SEHNR and CDR2 FQNEAQ (reference sequence). CDR3 length: 15 amino acids. Trimming cost V 7 bases and J 2 bases; bases outside gene matches: 9. Here the CDR3 DNA reads TGTGCCAGCATACAGGGACAGGGAGGCCCCTACGAGCAGTACTTC. Translating it yields CASIQGQGGPYEQYF.

This chain connects TRBV30 to TRBJ1-1; D is possibly TRBD1 (6 bases). The CDR3 has 13 residues. V lost 3 bases and J 1 base, leaving 9 bases between the germline ends. Germline V gene lookup returns CDR1 GTSNPN and CDR2 SVGIG (reference sequence). The CDR3 region is CAWSPTGNTEAFF. The DNA for the CDR3 is TGTGCCTGGAGCCCGACAGGGAACACTGAAGCTTTCTTT.

CDR3 nucleotide sequence: TGCAGCGCTGAGAGTGGCGTATGGGACAGGGGATACGCTGAAGCTTTCTTT. Protein product: CSAESGVWDRGYAEAFF. The chain carries TRBV29-1 and TRBJ1-1; 10 bases line up with TRBD1. Per the germline V gene, CDR1 is SQVTM and CDR2 is ANQGSEA. The V gene end was trimmed by 7 bases and the J gene end by 6 bases; junction bases not matched to a gene: 20. This CDR3 is 17 amino acids long.

The chain is built from TRBV30 and TRBJ2-5; 11 bases align to TRBD2. CDR3 length equals 22 residues. The germline V gene encodes CDR1 GTSNPN and CDR2 SVGIG (reference sequence). V was clipped by 0 bases and J by 5 bases; unmatched bases: 26. CDR3 loop: CAWSVPGTLGHSGRAGYETQYF. As DNA, the CDR3 is TGTGCCTGGAGTGTTCCGGGGACGTTGGGGCATAGCGGGAGGGCCGGTTACGAGACCCAGTACTTC.

The rearrangement joins TRBV10-3 to TRBJ2-7; D might be TRBD1 (5 bases). In germline, CDR1 is ENHRY, CDR2 SYGVKD. The ends were cut back, 4 bases at V and 2 bases at J, with 9 bases in the middle. The CDR3 covers 13 residues. The CDR3 DNA reads TGTGCCATCAGTGCGGACATACCCTACGAGCAGTACTTC. It translates to CAISADIPYEQYF.

This rearrangement joins TRBV9 to TRBJ1-5; tentatively, D is TRBD1 (6 bases). CDR3 size: 15 residues. Germline V gives CDR1 SGDLS, CDR2 YYNGEE. Trimming shortened V by 3 bases and J by 7 bases, and 17 bases separated the two germline ends. CDR3 sequence: CASSADGTREQPQHF. The CDR3 nucleotides read TGTGCCAGCAGCGCTGACGGGACACGGGAACAGCCCCAGCATTTT.

This clone was seen more than once but under ten times. DNA for the CDR3: TGTGCCAGCAGTCCACAGGGTGGGAACACTGAAGCTTTCTTT. It encodes CASSPQGGNTEAFF. The J gene is TRBJ1-1, the V gene TRBV25-1, with D maybe TRBD1 (6 bases). The CDR3 covers 14 residues. Germline V lookup: CDR1 MGHDK, CDR2 SYGVNS. V lost 5 bases to trimming and J lost 1 base, with 11 bases between them.

In regard to this clone: One end of the junction fails to match germline, which may point to a read error. Other nucleotide sequences from this sample produce the same CDR3. This chain joins TRBV5-1 and TRBJ2-7, with D possibly being TRBD1 (5 bases). Germline V CDR1 and CDR2: SGHRS, YFSETQ. This CDR3 is 13 amino acids long. CDR3 loop: CASKQDKAYEQYF. CDR3 coding DNA: TGCGCTAGCAAGCAGGACAAGGCATACGAGCAGTACTTC.

The chain employs TRBV2 and TRBJ2-1; D is perhaps TRBD1 (6 bases). The germline gives CDR1 SNHLY, CDR2 FYNNEI. The CDR3 contains 13 residues. The V gene lost 3 bases and the J gene lost 4 bases, with 7 bases spanning the gap. CDR3 sequence reads: CASSEDSYNEQFF. The CDR3 DNA is TGTGCCAGCAGTGAGGACAGTTACAATGAGCAGTTCTTC.

The chain couples TRBV5-1 to TRBJ1-2, with 9 bases matching TRBD1. There are 14 residues in the CDR3. V gave up 3 bases and J gave up 6 bases; unmatched junction bases: 6. Germline V CDR1 and CDR2: SGHRS, YFSETQ. In nucleotides, the CDR3 is TGCGCCAGCAGCTGGACAGGGGCAACGGATGGCTACACCTTC. Encoded protein: CASSWTGATDGYTF. Complete variable domain (other parts from reference TRBV5-1 and TRBJ1-2): KAGVTQTPRYLIKTRGQQVTLSCSPISGHRSVSWYQQTPGQGLQFLFEYFSETQRNKGNFPGRFSGRQFSNSRSEMNVSTLELGDSALYLCASSWTGATDGYTFGSGTRLTVV.

The V gene is TRBV19, the J gene TRBJ1-1, with D hard to call. V gave up 3 bases and J gave up 4 bases, with 9 bases separating them. Germline V gives CDR1 LNHDA, CDR2 SQIVND (reference sequence). CDR3 length equals 13 residues. DNA of the CDR3: TGTGCCAGTAGTATTAGTGCGAGCACTGAAGCTTTCTTT. This translates into CASSISASTEAFF.

The chain has TRBV7-6 and TRBJ1-4; D is possibly TRBD1 (6 bases). CDR3 length equals 16 residues. Trimming pared 2 bases from V and 6 bases from J, leaving 16 bases between. Germline values: CDR1 SGHVS, CDR2 FNYEAQ. Here the CDR3 DNA reads TGTGCCAGCAGCTTACACCTCAGGGGAGCCGATGAAAAACTGTTTTTT. Translating it yields CASSLHLRGADEKLFF.

The J gene is TRBJ2-5, the V gene TRBV19; 10 bases map to TRBD1. Germline CDR1 LNHDA, CDR2 SQIVND (reference sequence). V trimming: 4 bases; J trimming: 0 bases; junction bases outside the gene matches: 5. This CDR3 has 16 residues. The CDR3 nucleotides read TGTGCCAGTAGTACCGGGACAGGGGTGTACCAAGAGACCCAGTACTTC. This codes for CASSTGTGVYQETQYF.

A single count supports this clone. V is TRBV19 and J is TRBJ1-2; D not certain. Between the trimmed V and J ends, which lost 4 bases and 5 bases, there was a span of 17 bases. Germline CDR1 and CDR2: LNHDA and SQIVND (reference sequence). The CDR3 spans 15 residues. CDR3 nucleotides: TGTGCCAGTAGTACAGACGAGCTGACATCTTATGGCTACACCTTC. As protein: CASSTDELTSYGYTF.

The rearrangement joins TRBV19 to TRBJ2-2; TRBD1 matches 9 bases. V dropped 7 bases and J dropped 6; count of bases not matched to a gene: 15. The CDR3 covers 17 residues. Germline V CDR1 and CDR2: LNHDA, SQIVND (reference sequence). CDR3 loop: CASTPATGGAKAGELFF. The CDR3 coding sequence is TGTGCCAGTACCCCAGCTACAGGGGGCGCTAAGGCCGGGGAGCTGTTTTTT.

The chain uses TRBV7-2 and TRBJ2-7; 7 bases are a match to TRBD2. The J segment lost 3 bases and the V segment lost 5 bases, leaving 4 bases of the junction unmatched. The CDR3 consists of 13 residues. CDR1 is SGHTA and CDR2 is FQGNSA in the germline V gene. The CDR3, as DNA: TGTGCCAGCAGCACGGGGAGGGGCTACGAGCAGTACTTC. As protein: CASSTGRGYEQYF.